This T cell receptor (beta chain) was recovered during a study of beta chain features in type 1 diabetes. V lost 0 bases and J lost 5, with 5 bases in between. Germline CDR1 LNHDA, CDR2 SQIVND (reference sequence). The CDR3 consists of 13 residues. As to this clone: Antigen specificity is unknown.

The study reverse transcribed the entire isolated RNA, so it sequenced expressed TCRB transcripts. TCRdb keeps only in-frame clones here, not all; method: immunoSEQ multiplex PCR. The repertoire holds hundreds of thousands of clones, with about an eighth as singletons. Study conclusions and caveats: All four CD4+ subsets from Type 1 diabetes patients carried moderately but significantly shorter TCRB CDR3s. Whether TCRB rearrangement is influenced by HLA type was left unresolved in this analysis.

The sample was naive CD4+ T cells from blood. This sequence joins TRBV19 and TRBJ1-5; D unresolved. The clonotype comes from a young man with type 1 diabetes. The DNA of the CDR3 is TGTGCCAGTAGTATAGAGAGGGATCAGCCCCAGCATTTT. As protein: CASSIERDQPQHF.